This T cell receptor beta chain is drawn from a study of T cell repertoires in cytomegalovirus infection. Trimming took 5 bases from V and 2 from J, leaving 20 bases between them. The germline V gene encodes CDR1 MDHEN and CDR2 SYDVKM. The CDR3 spans 17 residues. TCRdb recomputed calls from the reads with MiXCR, one row per CDR3 protein. The sample consists of some 220,000 distinct CDR3 sequences, around 35% of them appearing once. This clonotype was counted between two and nine times. No antigen is known for it. This TCR was recovered from a human donor in good health (CMV status not recorded). Some clones in this sample may be carry-over from other donors' samples. This chain uses TRBV28 with TRBJ2-3, with a possible D match to TRBD2 (7 bases). The sequencing here drew on CD8+ T cells from cultured PBMCs, taken from culture after CMV antigen stimulation. The CDR3 coding sequence is TGTGCCAGCAGTCCGCGGATGGGGGGGGGCTCCACAGATACGCAGTATTTT. This codes for CASSPRMGGGSTDTQYF.